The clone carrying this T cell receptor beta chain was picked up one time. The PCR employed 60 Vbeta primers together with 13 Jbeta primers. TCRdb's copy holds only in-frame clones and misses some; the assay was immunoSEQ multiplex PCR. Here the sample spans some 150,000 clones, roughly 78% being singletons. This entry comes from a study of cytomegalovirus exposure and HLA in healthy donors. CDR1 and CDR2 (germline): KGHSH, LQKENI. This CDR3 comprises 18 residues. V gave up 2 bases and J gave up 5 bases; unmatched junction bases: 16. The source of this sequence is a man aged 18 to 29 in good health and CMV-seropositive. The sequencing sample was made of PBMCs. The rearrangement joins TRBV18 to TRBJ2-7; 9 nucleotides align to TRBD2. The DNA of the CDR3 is TGTGCCAGCTCACCAAGGGGACTCGGAGCGGGAGGAATCCACGAGCAGTACTTC. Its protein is CASSPRGLGAGGIHEQYF.